This T cell receptor (beta chain) emerged from a study of T cells in narcolepsy. The overall study: Enrolled donors included narcolepsy type 1 or type 2 patients and healthy controls.

V was trimmed by 8 bases and J by 3 bases, leaving 22 bases between them. From germline, CDR1 is GTSNPN and CDR2 SVGIG (reference sequence). The CDR3 has 15 residues. Study-wide results and caveats: HCRT-specific and TRIB2-specific autoreactive clonotypes appeared among same-patient CSF and blood CD4+ clonotypes. Reportedly, autoreactive clonotypes were serially detected in patients' blood but not controls'.

The protocol was immunoSEQ multiplex PCR, while the TCRdb copy is restricted to in-frame clones and leaves out a portion. The sample shows about 40,000 clones, 88% of them seen only once. About this clone itself: The antigen remains undetermined.

This sequence originates from a human donor with narcolepsy. V gene TRBV30 combines with J gene TRBJ1-1; D might be TRBD1 (5 bases). Sequencing input: CD45RA- memory CD4+ T cells from PBMCs. As DNA, the CDR3 is TGTGCCGGAAGATTAAGGAATTGGGGGGACACTGAAGCTTTCTTT. Its translation: CAGRLRNWGDTEAFF.